The 27 T cell receptor beta chains reported below all come from one sample, sequenced in a study of T cell repertoires in cytomegalovirus infection. TCRdb passed the reads through MiXCR, listing each CDR3 protein once. The table includes about 300,000 distinct CDR3 sequences, around 9.6% detected once. The specimen sequenced was PBMCs. The receptors shown here come from a human donor in good health (CMV status not recorded). Some clones in this sample may be carry-over from other donors' samples.

This clonotype occurred a few times. This chain joins TRBV20-1 and TRBJ1-6, with a tentative D call TRBD1 (6 bases). Trimming shortened V by 3 bases and J by 8 bases, and 17 bases separated the two germline ends. The germline V gene encodes CDR1 DFQATT and CDR2 SNEGSKA (reference sequence). The CDR3 totals 15 residues. CDR3 region: CSASLFRDTDSPLHF. In DNA form, the CDR3 reads TGCAGTGCTAGCTTATTTAGGGACACCGATTCACCCCTCCACTTT.

The table lists this clonotype with many counts. The rearrangement joins TRBV6-2 or TRBV6-3 to TRBJ2-7; D assignment may be TRBD1 or TRBD2 (5 bases each). The germline V gene encodes CDR1 MNHEY and CDR2 SVGEGT. The CDR3 is 11 residues long. V was trimmed by 8 bases and J by 10 bases, leaving 15 bases between them. For the CDR3, the DNA is TGTGCCAGCCAACAGGAGGATGTTCAGTACGTC. Amino acids: CASQQEDVQYV.

This clonotype occurred a few times. The chain employs TRBV2 and TRBJ1-2, with TRBD1 as a possible D gene (5 bases). The V gene lost 7 bases and the J gene lost 3 bases, with 18 bases spanning the gap. Germline assignment: CDR1 SNHLY and CDR2 FYNNEI. This CDR3 is built from 15 residues. CDR3 residues: CASTRTGLSDYGYTF. The CDR3 nucleotides are TGTGCCAGCACCCGCACAGGACTGAGCGACTATGGCTACACCTTC.

This clonotype showed up many times. V and J are TRBV28 and TRBJ1-5, with 9 bases identical to TRBD1. From germline, CDR1 is MDHEN and CDR2 SYDVKM. V gave up 7 bases and J gave up 6 bases; unmatched junction bases: 13. The CDR3 extends over 16 amino acids. The CDR3: CASTGVRDRDTQPQHF. CDR3 sequence (DNA): TGTGCCAGCACCGGGGTTCGGGACAGGGACACTCAGCCCCAGCATTTT.

As regards this clonotype: One junction end does not reproduce the germline sequence, and a read error may be involved. The chain has TRBV20-1 and TRBJ2-1; 13 bases line up with TRBD2. The CDR3 totals 15 residues. Per the germline V gene, CDR1 is DFQATT and CDR2 is SNEGSKA (reference sequence). CDR3 amino acids: CSTRPTSGGAYEQFF. The DNA for the CDR3 is TGCAGTACTAGACCAACTAGCGGGGGGGCCTATGAGCAGTTCTTC.

This clonotype was detected many times. The rearrangement links TRBV7-2 to TRBJ1-6; 7 nucleotides align to TRBD1. CDR1 and CDR2 (germline): SGHTA, FQGNSA. The CDR3 loop spans 13 amino acids. V shed 5 bases, J shed 13 bases, and the junction held 8 bases outside the gene matches. This CDR3 is CASSPKTGSPLHF. CDR3 bases: TGTGCCAGCAGCCCCAAGACAGGGAGCCCCCTCCACTTT. Complete variable domain (other parts from reference TRBV7-2 and TRBJ1-6): GAGVSQSPSNKVTEKGKDVELRCDPISGHTALYWYRQSLGQGLEFLIYFQGNSAPDKSGLPSDRFSAERTGGSVSTLTIQRTQQEDSAVYLCASSPKTGSPLHFGNGTRLTVT.

This clonotype came up a few times. The chain is built from TRBV10-3 and TRBJ1-5, with unresolved D. Trimming removed 4 bases from V and 4 bases from J, with 8 bases in between. The CDR3 is 13 amino acids. CDR1 and CDR2 from the germline V gene are ENHRY and SYGVKD. CDR3 protein: CAISANRNQPQHF. The CDR3 nucleotides read TGTGCCATCAGTGCAAACCGGAATCAGCCCCAGCATTTT.

This clonotype was recorded at least ten times. V gene TRBV12-3 or TRBV12-4 combines with J gene TRBJ2-1; TRBD2 aligns across 11 bases. V shed 4 bases and J 7 bases; nucleotides not matched to a gene: 3. The CDR3 loop spans 14 amino acids. The DNA for the CDR3 is TGTGCCAGCAGTTCGGGACTAGCGGTTAATGAGCAGTTCTTC. It is translated as CASSSGLAVNEQFF.

This clonotype was counted ten times or more. This chain uses TRBV15 with TRBJ2-7, with 8 bases identical to TRBD1. With V trimmed by 2 bases and J by 0 bases, 12 bases remained unmatched. The CDR3 extends over 18 amino acids. Germline V gene lookup returns CDR1 LNHNV and CDR2 YYDKDF (reference sequence). Here the CDR3 reads CATSRTTGTGQRSYEQYF. For the CDR3, the DNA is TGTGCCACCAGCAGAACTACCGGGACAGGCCAACGCTCCTACGAGCAGTACTTC.

This clonotype was recorded many times. This rearrangement joins TRBV19 to TRBJ2-1; 9 positions match TRBD2. Losses at the gene ends were 3 bases for V and 7 bases for J; bases not matched to a gene: 4. The CDR3 loop spans 14 amino acids. Germline loops: CDR1 LNHDA, CDR2 SQIVND (reference sequence). CDR3 in DNA: TGTGCCAGTAGTATTATCAGCGGGGGGAATGAGCAGTTCTTC. This gives the protein CASSIISGGNEQFF. The complete variable domain, with remaining parts taken from reference TRBV19 and TRBJ2-1, reads DGGITQSPKYLFRKEGQNVTLSCEQNLNHDAMYWYRQDPGQGLRLIYYSQIVNDFQKGDIAEGYSVSREKKESFPLTVTSAQKNPTAFYLCASSIISGGNEQFFGPGTRLTVL.

This clonotype has ten or more counts. This chain uses TRBV12-3 or TRBV12-4 with TRBJ2-1; TRBD1 matches at 7 bases. This CDR3 region has 14 residues. V lost 5 bases and J lost 8; bases outside the gene matches: 9. CDR3 nucleotides: TGTGCCAGCAGTCCGAATTTCCAGGGGGATGAGCAGTTCTTC. This translates into CASSPNFQGDEQFF.

This clonotype was seen more than once but under ten times. This sequence joins TRBV18 and TRBJ1-1; D is unresolved. From germline, CDR1 is KGHSH and CDR2 LQKENI. This CDR3 contains 14 residues. V lost 3 bases, J lost 4 bases, and 12 bases lay in between. The CDR3 DNA reads TGTGCCAGCTCACCCCGGTTAGAGGGCACTGAAGCTTTCTTT. Translated: CASSPRLEGTEAFF.

This chain joins TRBV27 and TRBJ1-5, with a tentative D call TRBD1 (6 bases). The V end was cut by 6 bases, the J end by 0 bases, with 12 bases between. Germline assignment: CDR1 MNHEY and CDR2 SMNVEV (reference sequence). This CDR3 is 15 amino acids long. The CDR3 DNA reads TGTGCCAGCAGCTTTGGACAGTATAGCAATCAGCCCCAGCATTTT. Translation gives CASSFGQYSNQPQHF.

The sample holds many counts of this clonotype. The chain employs TRBV7-8 and TRBJ2-1; 7 bases agree with TRBD1. The CDR3 spans 13 residues. The germline CDR1 and CDR2 sequences are SGHVS and FQNEAQ. V gave up 5 bases and J gave up 8 bases; unmatched junction bases: 6. The CDR3 loop is CASSGRQGYEQFF. The CDR3 region has the DNA TGTGCCAGCAGCGGGCGACAGGGCTATGAGCAGTTCTTC.

The table lists this clonotype with many counts. This chain uses TRBV25-1 with TRBJ1-2, with D possibly TRBD1 on 6 matching bases. V was trimmed by 6 bases and J by 4 bases, leaving 30 bases between them. Germline values: CDR1 MGHDK, CDR2 SYGVNS. There are 19 residues in the CDR3. The CDR3 loop reads CASSGGLGRRGQGIYGYTF. CDR3 in DNA: TGTGCCAGCAGCGGAGGGCTTGGACGAAGAGGCCAGGGGATCTATGGCTACACCTTC.

This clonotype was picked up many times. V usage is TRBV10-3 and J usage is TRBJ2-1, with 10 nucleotides matching TRBD1. The CDR3 runs to 18 residues. Germline V CDR1 and CDR2: ENHRY, SYGVKD. V shed 6 bases, J shed 1 base, and the junction held 12 bases outside the gene matches. Here the CDR3 DNA reads TGTGCCATCAGCCTGTCGACAGGGGGCCACGGTTCCTACAATGAGCAGTTCTTC. Its protein is CAISLSTGGHGSYNEQFF.

This clonotype was recorded at least ten times. The chain is built from TRBV29-1 and TRBJ1-2; TRBD1 matches at 11 bases. Germline lookup yields CDR1 SQVTM and CDR2 ANQGSEA. The CDR3 is made up of 14 amino acids. V gave up 7 bases and J gave up 7 bases; unmatched junction bases: 11. CDR3 coding DNA: TGCAGCGGTATCAATCCGGGACAGGGGGTTGGCTACACCTTC. This encodes CSGINPGQGVGYTF.

This clonotype was counted only a few times. This rearrangement joins TRBV29-1 to TRBJ2-1; 7 positions match TRBD1. The J segment lost 3 bases and the V segment lost 3 bases, leaving 14 bases of the junction unmatched. Germline CDR1 reads SQVTM; CDR2 reads ANQGSEA. This CDR3 has 17 amino acids. The CDR3 here is CSVERGPQRLVYNEQFF. CDR3 bases: TGCAGCGTTGAGAGGGGGCCTCAACGATTAGTCTACAATGAGCAGTTCTTC.

The chain recombines TRBV29-1 with TRBJ1-1; D is uncertain. The germline V and J ends were trimmed by 7 bases and 4 bases, with 16 bases remaining between them. The CDR3 runs to 13 residues. Germline V gives CDR1 SQVTM, CDR2 ANQGSEA. The CDR3 nucleotides read TGCAGCGGAAAATCTCCCCGGAGCACTGAAGCTTTCTTT. Its translation: CSGKSPRSTEAFF.

There are many counts of this clonotype. The chain employs TRBV20-1 and TRBJ1-1; D is unclear. The CDR3 is 13 residues long. CDR1 and CDR2 from the germline V gene are DFQATT and SNEGSKA (reference sequence). V lost 0 bases, J lost 1 base, and 6 bases lay in between. The CDR3: CSAREGTNTEAFF. The CDR3 DNA sequence: TGCAGTGCTAGAGAGGGCACGAACACTGAAGCTTTCTTT.

This clonotype occurred a few times. The chain combines TRBV5-1 with TRBJ2-7; D gene ambiguous. The CDR3 is 13 residues long. The V gene lost 0 bases and the J gene lost 5 bases, with 9 bases spanning the gap. CDR1 is SGHRS, CDR2 YFSETQ, per germline. CDR3 nucleotides: TGCGCCAGCAGCTTGGAATCTCGCAACGAGCAGTACTTC. Translating it yields CASSLESRNEQYF.

For this clonotype: A much larger clone is a single base away; this may be a read error. The chain carries TRBV20-1 and TRBJ2-3; D may be TRBD1 (5 bases). V was clipped by 6 bases and J by 3 bases, with 13 bases between them. The germline V gene encodes CDR1 DFQATT and CDR2 SNEGSKA (reference sequence). The length of the CDR3 is 13 residues. The CDR3 bases are TGCAGTGCACAGGAGCTAGGGACAGATACGCAGTATTTT. This translates into CSAQELGTDTQYF.

The chain combines TRBV6-2 or TRBV6-3 with TRBJ2-1; D is tentatively TRBD1 or TRBD2 (6 bases each). CDR3 length equals 15 residues. CDR1 is MNHEY and CDR2 is SVGEGT in the germline V gene. V lost 2 bases and J 4 bases, leaving 12 bases between the germline ends. The CDR3 sequence is CASSYGGLGYNEQFF. The CDR3 DNA is TGTGCCAGCAGTTACGGGGGGCTAGGGTACAATGAGCAGTTCTTC.

This clonotype has a handful of counts. The rearrangement uses TRBV20-1 and TRBJ2-2, with 8 positions matching TRBD1. In germline, CDR1 is DFQATT, CDR2 SNEGSKA (reference sequence). The CDR3 has 13 amino acids. The V and J ends lost 4 bases and 9 bases, in that order; junction bases with no gene match: 7. CDR3 sequence (DNA): TGCAGTGCTAACCAGGGGGCCGGGAGGGAGCTGTTTTTT. Protein product: CSANQGAGRELFF.

This clonotype was observed many times. The chain is built from TRBV28 and TRBJ1-1; 7 bases align to TRBD1. CDR1 MDHEN and CDR2 SYDVKM come from the germline V gene. The CDR3 loop spans 14 amino acids. The V segment lost 6 bases and the J segment 1 base; nucleotides outside the gene matches: 5. The CDR3 region has the DNA TGTGCCAGCAGGGAAAGGGACAGGAACACTGAAGCTTTCTTT. It codes for CASRERDRNTEAFF.

In its sample, this clonotype was seen a few times. The chain couples TRBV4-3 to TRBJ1-1, with D unclear. Germline V gene lookup returns CDR1 LGHNA and CDR2 YSLEER. This CDR3 contains 15 residues. Trimming removed 1 base from V and 6 bases from J, with 15 bases in between. In DNA form, the CDR3 reads TGCGCCAGCAGCCAAGTAATAGGTCGGGAATCTGAAGCTTTCTTT. Protein product: CASSQVIGRESEAFF.

This clonotype was observed at least ten times. The V and J genes are TRBV6-5 and TRBJ2-1; TRBD1 matches at 7 bases. V trimming: 2 bases; J trimming: 4 bases; junction bases outside the gene matches: 11. Germline V gene lookup returns CDR1 MNHEY and CDR2 SVGAGI. The CDR3 is 17 amino acids. The CDR3, as DNA: TGTGCCAGCAGTTACAACCCCCCGGGACAGAGTTACAATGAGCAGTTCTTC. Encoded protein: CASSYNPPGQSYNEQFF.